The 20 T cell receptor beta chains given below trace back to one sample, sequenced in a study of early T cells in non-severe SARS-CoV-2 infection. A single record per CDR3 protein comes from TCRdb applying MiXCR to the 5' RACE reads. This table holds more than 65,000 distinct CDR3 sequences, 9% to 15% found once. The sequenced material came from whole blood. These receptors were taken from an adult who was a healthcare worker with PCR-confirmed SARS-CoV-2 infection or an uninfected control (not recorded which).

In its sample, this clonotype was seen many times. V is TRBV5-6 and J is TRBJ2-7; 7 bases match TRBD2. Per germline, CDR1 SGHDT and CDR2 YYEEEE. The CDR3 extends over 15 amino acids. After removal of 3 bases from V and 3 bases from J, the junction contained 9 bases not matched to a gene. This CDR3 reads CASSWRLADHYEQYF. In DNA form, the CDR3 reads TGTGCCAGCAGCTGGAGGCTAGCGGATCACTACGAGCAGTACTTC. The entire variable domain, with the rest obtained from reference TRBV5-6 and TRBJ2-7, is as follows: DAGVTQSPTHLIKTRGQQVTLRCSPKSGHDTVSWYQQALGQGPQFIFQYYEEEERQRGNFPDRFSGHQFPNYSSELNVNALLLGDSALYLCASSWRLADHYEQYFGPGTRLTVT.

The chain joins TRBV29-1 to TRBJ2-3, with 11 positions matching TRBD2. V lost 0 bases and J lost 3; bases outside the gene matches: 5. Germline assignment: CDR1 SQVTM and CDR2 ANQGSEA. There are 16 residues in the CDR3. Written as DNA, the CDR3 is TGCAGCGTTGAAGAGATAGCGGGAGGGCCGACAGATACGCAGTATTTT. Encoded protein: CSVEEIAGGPTDTQYF.

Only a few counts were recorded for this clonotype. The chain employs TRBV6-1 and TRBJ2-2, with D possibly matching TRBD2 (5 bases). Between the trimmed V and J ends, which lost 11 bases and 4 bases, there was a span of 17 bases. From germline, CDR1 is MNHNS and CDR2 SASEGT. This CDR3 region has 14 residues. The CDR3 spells CASSQRLSTGELFF. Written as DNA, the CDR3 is TGTGCCTCTAGCCAGCGGTTGAGCACCGGGGAGCTGTTTTTT.

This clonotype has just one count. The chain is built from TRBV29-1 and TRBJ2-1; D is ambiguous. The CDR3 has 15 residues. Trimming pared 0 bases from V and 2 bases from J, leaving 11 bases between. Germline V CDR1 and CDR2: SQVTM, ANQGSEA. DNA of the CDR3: TGCAGCGTTGAAGACGCGACTGAGACCTACAATGAGCAGTTCTTC. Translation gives CSVEDATETYNEQFF.

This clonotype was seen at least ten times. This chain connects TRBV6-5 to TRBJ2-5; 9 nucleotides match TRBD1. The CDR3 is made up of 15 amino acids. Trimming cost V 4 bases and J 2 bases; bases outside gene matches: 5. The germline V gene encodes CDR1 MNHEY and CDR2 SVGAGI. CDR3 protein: CASSLGTGRQETQYF. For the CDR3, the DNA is TGTGCCAGCAGTTTAGGGACAGGGAGGCAAGAGACCCAGTACTTC.

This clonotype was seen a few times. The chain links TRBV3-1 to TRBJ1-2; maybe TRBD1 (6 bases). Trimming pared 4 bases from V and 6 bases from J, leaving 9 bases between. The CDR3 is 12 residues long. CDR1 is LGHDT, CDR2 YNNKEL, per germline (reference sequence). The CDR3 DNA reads TGTGCCAGCAGCCTCTACAGGGATGGCTACACCTTC. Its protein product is CASSLYRDGYTF.

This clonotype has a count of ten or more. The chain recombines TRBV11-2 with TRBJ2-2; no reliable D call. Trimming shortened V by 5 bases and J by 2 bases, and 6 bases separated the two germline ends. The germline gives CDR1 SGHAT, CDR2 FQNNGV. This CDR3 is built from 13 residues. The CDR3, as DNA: TGTGCCAGCAGCCCTTCTAACACCGGGGAGCTGTTTTTT. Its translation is CASSPSNTGELFF.

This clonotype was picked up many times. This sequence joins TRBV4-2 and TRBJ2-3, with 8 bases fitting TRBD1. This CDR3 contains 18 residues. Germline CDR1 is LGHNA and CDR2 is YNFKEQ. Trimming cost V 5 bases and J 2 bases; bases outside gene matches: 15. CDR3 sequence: CASSSPPMDRVYTDTQYF. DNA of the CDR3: TGTGCCAGCAGCTCACCCCCGATGGACAGGGTATACACAGATACGCAGTATTTT.

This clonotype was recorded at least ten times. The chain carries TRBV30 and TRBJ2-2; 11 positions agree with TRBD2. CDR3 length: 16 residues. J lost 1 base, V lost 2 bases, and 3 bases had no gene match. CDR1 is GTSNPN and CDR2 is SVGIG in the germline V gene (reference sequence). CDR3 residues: CAWSSGTSGNTGELFF. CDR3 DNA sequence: TGTGCCTGGAGTTCCGGGACTAGCGGGAACACCGGGGAGCTGTTTTTT.

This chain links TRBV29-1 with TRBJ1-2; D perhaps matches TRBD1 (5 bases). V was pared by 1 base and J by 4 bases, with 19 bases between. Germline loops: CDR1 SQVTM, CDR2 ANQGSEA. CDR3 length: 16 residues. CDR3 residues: CSVEAPIGGIGYGYTF. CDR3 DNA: TGCAGCGTTGAAGCCCCCATCGGGGGAATTGGCTATGGCTACACCTTC.

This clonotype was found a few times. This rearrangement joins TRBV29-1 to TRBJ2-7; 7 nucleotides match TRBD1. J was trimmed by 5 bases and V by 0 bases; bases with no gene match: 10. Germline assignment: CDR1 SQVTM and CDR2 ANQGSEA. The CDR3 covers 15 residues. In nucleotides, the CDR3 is TGCAGCGTTGAAGATCTGGGCAGGGGGATCAACGAGCAGTACTTC. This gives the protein CSVEDLGRGINEQYF.

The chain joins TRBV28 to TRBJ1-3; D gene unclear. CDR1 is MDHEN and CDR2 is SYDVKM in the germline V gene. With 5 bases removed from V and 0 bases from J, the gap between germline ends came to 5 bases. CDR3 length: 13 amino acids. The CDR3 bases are TGTGCCAGCAGTGACGTCTCTGGAAACACCATATATTTT. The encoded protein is CASSDVSGNTIYF. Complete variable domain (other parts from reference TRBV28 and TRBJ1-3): DVKVTQSSRYLVKRTGEKVFLECVQDMDHENMFWYRQDPGLGLRLIYFSYDVKMKEKGDIPEGYSVSREKKERFSLILESASTNQTSMYLCASSDVSGNTIYFGEGSWLTVV.

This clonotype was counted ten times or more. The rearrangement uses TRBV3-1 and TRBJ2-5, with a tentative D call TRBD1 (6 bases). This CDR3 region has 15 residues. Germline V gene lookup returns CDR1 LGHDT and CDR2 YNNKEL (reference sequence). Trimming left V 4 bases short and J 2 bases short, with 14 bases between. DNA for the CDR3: TGTGCCAGCAGCCGACAGGACAGAATACAAGAGACCCAGTACTTC. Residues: CASSRQDRIQETQYF.

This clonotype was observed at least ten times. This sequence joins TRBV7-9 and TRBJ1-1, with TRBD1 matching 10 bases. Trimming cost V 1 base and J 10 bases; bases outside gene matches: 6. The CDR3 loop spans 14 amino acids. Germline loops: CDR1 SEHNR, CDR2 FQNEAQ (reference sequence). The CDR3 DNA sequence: TGTGCCAGCAGCTTAGAGGGGACAGGGGACTCAGCTTTCTTT. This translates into CASSLEGTGDSAFF.

As DNA, the CDR3 is TGTGCCAGCAGTTTAAGTTCCGGTGAAGCTTTCTTT. Encoded protein: CASSLSSGEAFF. V gene TRBV28 combines with J gene TRBJ1-1; D gene ambiguous. The CDR3 has 12 amino acids. Germline loops: CDR1 MDHEN, CDR2 SYDVKM. Trimming left V 2 bases short and J 7 bases short, with 8 bases between.

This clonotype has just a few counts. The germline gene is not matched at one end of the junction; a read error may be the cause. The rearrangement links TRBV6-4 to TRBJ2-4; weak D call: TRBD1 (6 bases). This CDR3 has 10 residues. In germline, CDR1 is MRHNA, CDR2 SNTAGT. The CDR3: CASSFRDKDF. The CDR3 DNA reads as TGTGCCAGCAGTTTCAGGGACAAGGACTTC.

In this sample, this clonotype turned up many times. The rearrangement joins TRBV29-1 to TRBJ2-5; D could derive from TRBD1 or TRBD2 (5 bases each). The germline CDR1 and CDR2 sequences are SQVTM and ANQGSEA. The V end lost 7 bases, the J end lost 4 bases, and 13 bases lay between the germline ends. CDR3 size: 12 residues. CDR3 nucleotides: TGCAGCGGCGGGCCTCAGGGAGAGACCCAGTACTTC. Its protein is CSGGPQGETQYF. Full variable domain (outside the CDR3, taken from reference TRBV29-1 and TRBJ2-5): SAVISQKPSRDICQRGTSLTIQCQVDSQVTMMFWYRQQPGQSLTLIATANQGSEATYESGFVIDKFPISRPNLTFSTLTVSNMSPEDSSIYLCSGGPQGETQYFGPGTRLLVL.

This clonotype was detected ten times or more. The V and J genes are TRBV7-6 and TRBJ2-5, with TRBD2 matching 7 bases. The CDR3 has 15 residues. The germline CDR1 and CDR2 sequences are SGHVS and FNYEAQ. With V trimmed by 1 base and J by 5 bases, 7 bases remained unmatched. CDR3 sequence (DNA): TGTGCCAGCAGCTTAGTGGGCGGGAGTTTGGAGACCCAGTACTTC. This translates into CASSLVGGSLETQYF.

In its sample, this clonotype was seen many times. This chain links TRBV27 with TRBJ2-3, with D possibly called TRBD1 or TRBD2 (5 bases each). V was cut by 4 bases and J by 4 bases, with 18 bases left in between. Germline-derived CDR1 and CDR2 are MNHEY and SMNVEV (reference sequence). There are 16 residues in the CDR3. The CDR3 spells CASSSWRLRGADTQYF. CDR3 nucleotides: TGTGCCAGCAGTTCCTGGAGATTGAGGGGCGCAGATACGCAGTATTTT.

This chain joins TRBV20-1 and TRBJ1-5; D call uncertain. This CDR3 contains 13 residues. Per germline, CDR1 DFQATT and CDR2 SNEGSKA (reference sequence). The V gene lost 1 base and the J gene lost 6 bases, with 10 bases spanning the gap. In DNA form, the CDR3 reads TGCAGTGCTAGAGCCGGGGTAGGTCAGCCCCAGCATTTT. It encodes CSARAGVGQPQHF.